This T cell receptor (beta chain) was sequenced during a study of T cell responses to AZD1222 COVID-19 vaccine. Per germline, CDR1 MGHRA and CDR2 YSYEKL. The V and J ends lost 0 bases and 5 bases respectively, with 16 bases between them. This CDR3 spans 16 amino acids. Produced via immunoSEQ multiplex PCR; TCRdb's table is partial and in-frame only. The sample yields approximately 100,000 clones, less than 85% seen once. This specimen was peripheral blood, taken 28 days after the second AZD1222 dose. This TCR derives from an adult who received the AZD1222 COVID-19 vaccine. This rearrangement joins TRBV4-1 to TRBJ2-5; maybe TRBD2 (6 bases). The CDR3 reads CASSQDRLGGGETQYF. The CDR3 nucleotides are TGCGCCAGCAGCCAAGATCGGCTAGGTGGAGGGGAGACCCAGTACTTC.